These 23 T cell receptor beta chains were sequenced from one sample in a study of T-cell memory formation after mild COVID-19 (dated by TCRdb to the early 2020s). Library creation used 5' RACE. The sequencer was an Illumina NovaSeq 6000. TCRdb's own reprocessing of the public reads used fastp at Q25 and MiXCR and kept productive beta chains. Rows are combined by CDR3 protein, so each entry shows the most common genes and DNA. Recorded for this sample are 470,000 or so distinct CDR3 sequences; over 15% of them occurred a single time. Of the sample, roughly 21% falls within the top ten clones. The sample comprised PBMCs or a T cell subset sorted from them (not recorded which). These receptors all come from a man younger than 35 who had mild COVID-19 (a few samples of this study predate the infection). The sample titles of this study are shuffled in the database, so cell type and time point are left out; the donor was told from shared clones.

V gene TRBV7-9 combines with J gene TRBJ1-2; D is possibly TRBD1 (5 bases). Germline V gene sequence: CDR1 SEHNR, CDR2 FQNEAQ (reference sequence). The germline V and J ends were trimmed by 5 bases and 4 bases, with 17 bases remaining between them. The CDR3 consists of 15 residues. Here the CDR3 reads CASSLEGYRSYGYTF. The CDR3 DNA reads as TGTGCCAGCAGCCTAGAGGGGTACAGGTCCTATGGCTACACCTTC.

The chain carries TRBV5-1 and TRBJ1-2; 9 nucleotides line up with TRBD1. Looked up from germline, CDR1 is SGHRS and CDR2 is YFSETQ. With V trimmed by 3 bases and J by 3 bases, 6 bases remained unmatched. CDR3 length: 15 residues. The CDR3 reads CASSWGQGGYYGYTF. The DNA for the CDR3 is TGCGCCAGCAGCTGGGGACAGGGTGGGTACTATGGCTACACCTTC.

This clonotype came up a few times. DNA of the CDR3: TGCGCCAGCAGCCCCGGGACAGGGCCTGGAAACACCATATATTTT. Amino acids: CASSPGTGPGNTIYF. The V call is TRBV5-1, the J call TRBJ1-3; 9 bases fit TRBD1. The trim removed 4 bases at V and 2 bases at J, leaving 4 bases unmatched. CDR3 length: 15 residues. Germline V gene data show CDR1 as SGHRS and CDR2 as YFSETQ.

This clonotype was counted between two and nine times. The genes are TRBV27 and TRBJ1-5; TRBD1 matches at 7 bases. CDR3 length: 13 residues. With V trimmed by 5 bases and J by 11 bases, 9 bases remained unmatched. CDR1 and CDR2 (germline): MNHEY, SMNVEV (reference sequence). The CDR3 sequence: CASSADRVGAQHF. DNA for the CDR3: TGTGCCAGCAGTGCAGACAGGGTCGGGGCCCAGCATTTT.

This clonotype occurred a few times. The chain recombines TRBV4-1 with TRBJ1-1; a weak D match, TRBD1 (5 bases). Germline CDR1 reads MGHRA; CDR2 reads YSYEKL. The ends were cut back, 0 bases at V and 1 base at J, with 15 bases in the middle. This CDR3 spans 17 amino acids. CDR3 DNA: TGCGCCAGCAGCCAAGATGGTCGGGACGAGTCGAACACTGAAGCTTTCTTT. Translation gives CASSQDGRDESNTEAFF.

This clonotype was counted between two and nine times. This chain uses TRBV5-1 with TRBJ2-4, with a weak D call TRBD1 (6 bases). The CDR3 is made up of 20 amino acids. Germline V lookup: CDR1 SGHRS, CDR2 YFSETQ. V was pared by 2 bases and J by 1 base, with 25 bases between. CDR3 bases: TGCGCCAGCAGCTTCGCTATAGTAGGGTCCCCTCAGGGGGCCAAAAACATTCAGTACTTC. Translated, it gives CASSFAIVGSPQGAKNIQYF.

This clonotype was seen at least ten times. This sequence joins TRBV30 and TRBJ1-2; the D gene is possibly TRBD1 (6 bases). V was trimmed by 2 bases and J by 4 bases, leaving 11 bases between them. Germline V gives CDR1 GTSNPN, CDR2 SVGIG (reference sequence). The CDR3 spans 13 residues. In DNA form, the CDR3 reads TGTGCCTGGAGTAGAGACAGGCCCTATGGCTACACCTTC. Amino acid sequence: CAWSRDRPYGYTF.

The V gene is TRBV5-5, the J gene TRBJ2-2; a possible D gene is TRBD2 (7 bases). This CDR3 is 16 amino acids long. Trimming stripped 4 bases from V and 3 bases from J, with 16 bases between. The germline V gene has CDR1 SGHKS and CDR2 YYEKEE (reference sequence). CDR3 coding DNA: TGTGCCAGCAGCCTTCCGGGGGGCGCCGACACCGGGGAGCTGTTTTTT. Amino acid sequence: CASSLPGGADTGELFF.

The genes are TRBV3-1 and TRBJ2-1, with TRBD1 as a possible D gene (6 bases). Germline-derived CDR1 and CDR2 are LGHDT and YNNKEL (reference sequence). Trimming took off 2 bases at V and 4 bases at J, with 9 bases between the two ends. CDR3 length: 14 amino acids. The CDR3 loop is CASSQWGQYNEQFF. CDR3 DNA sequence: TGTGCCAGCAGCCAATGGGGGCAATACAATGAGCAGTTCTTC.

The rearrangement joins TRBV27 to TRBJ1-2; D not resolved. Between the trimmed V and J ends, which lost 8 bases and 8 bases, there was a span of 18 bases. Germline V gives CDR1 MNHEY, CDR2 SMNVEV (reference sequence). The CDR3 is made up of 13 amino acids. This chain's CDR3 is CASRTLGGAGYTF. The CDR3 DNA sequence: TGTGCCAGCCGTACCCTGGGAGGAGCGGGCTACACCTTC.

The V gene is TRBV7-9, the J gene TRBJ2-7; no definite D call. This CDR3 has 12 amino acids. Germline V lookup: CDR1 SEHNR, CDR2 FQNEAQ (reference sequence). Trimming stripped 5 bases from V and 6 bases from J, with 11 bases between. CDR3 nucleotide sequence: TGTGCCAGCAGCCCCCTATGGCCCGAGCAGTACTTC. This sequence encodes CASSPLWPEQYF.

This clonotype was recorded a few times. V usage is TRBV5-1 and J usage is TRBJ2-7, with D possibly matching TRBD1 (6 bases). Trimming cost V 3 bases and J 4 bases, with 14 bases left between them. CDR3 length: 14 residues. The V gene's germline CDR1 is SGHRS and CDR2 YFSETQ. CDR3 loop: CASSWSGTLYEQYF. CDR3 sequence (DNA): TGCGCCAGCAGCTGGTCCGGGACACTATACGAGCAGTACTTC.

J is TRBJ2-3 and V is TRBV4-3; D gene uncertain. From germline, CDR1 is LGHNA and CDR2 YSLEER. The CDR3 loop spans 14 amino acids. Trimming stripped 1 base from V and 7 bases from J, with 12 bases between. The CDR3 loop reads CASSQAKWGNTQYF. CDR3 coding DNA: TGCGCCAGCAGCCAAGCCAAATGGGGAAATACGCAGTATTTT.

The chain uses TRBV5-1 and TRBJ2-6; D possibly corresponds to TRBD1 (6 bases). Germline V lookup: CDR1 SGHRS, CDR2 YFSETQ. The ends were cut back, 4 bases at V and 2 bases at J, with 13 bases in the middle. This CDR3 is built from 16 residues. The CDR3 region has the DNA TGCGCCAGCAGCCCGGATGGGACACCTGGGGCCAACGTCCTGACTTTC. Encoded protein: CASSPDGTPGANVLTF.

This chain's CDR3 is CASSSEQGAREKLFF. The DNA for the CDR3 is TGTGCCAGCAGCTCGGAACAGGGGGCACGGGAAAAACTGTTTTTT. This chain uses TRBV5-4 with TRBJ1-4, with TRBD1 matching over 9 bases. Per germline, CDR1 SGHNT and CDR2 YYREEE (reference sequence). J gave up 8 bases and V 3 bases, and 8 bases lay outside the gene matches. The CDR3 loop spans 15 amino acids. The full variable domain, with the rest looked up from reference TRBV5-4 and TRBJ1-4, is ETGVTQSPTHLIKTRGQQVTLRCSSQSGHNTVSWYQQALGQGPQFIFQYYREEENGRGNFPPRFSGLQFPNYSSELNVNALELDDSALYLCASSSEQGAREKLFFGSGTQLSVL.

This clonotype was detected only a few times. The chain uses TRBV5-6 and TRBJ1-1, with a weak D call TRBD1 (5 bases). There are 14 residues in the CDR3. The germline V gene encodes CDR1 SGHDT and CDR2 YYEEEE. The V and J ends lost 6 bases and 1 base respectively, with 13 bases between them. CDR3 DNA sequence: TGTGCCAGCAACCCAGGGTGGGCGAACACTGAAGCTTTCTTT. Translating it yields CASNPGWANTEAFF.

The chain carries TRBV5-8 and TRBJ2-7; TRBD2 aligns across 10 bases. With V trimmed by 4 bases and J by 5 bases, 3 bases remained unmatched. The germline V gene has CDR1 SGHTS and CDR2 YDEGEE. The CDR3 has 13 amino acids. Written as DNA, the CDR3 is TGTGCCAGCAGCATCGGGACTAGCGACGAGCAGTACTTC. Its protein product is CASSIGTSDEQYF.

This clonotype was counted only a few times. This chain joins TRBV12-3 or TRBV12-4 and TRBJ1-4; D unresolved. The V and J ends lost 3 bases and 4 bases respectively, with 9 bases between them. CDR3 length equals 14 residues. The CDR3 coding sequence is TGTGCCAGCAGTTTGAGGCAGAGTAATGAAAAACTGTTTTTT. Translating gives CASSLRQSNEKLFF.

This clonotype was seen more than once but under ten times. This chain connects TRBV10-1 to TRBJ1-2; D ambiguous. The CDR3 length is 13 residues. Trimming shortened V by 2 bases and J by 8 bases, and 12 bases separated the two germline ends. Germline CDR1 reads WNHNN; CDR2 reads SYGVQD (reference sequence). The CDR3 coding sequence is TGCGCCAGCAGTGAGGACCCTTCACGAGGCTACACCTTC. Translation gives CASSEDPSRGYTF.

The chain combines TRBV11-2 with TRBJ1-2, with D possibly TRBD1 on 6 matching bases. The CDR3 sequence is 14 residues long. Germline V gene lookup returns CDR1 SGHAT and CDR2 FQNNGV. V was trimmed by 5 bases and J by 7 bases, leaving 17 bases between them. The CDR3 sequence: CASSPAGGPSGYTF. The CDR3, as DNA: TGTGCCAGCAGCCCCGCGGGGGGGCCTAGTGGCTACACCTTC.

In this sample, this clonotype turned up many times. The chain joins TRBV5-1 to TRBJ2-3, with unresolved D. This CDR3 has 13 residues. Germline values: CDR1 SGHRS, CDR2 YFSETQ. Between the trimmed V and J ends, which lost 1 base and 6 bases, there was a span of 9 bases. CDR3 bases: TGCGCCAGCAGCTTGTCTCTCGCGGATACGCAGTATTTT. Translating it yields CASSLSLADTQYF.

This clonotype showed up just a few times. The CDR3 DNA reads TGTGCCAGCAGCTTAGAACCACAGGGTCAAGACACCTTC. Translating gives CASSLEPQGQDTF. The rearrangement joins TRBV7-9 to TRBJ1-2, with D maybe TRBD1 (6 bases). The germline V gene has CDR1 SEHNR and CDR2 FQNEAQ (reference sequence). V lost 1 base to trimming and J lost 12 bases, with 15 bases between them. This CDR3 comprises 13 residues.

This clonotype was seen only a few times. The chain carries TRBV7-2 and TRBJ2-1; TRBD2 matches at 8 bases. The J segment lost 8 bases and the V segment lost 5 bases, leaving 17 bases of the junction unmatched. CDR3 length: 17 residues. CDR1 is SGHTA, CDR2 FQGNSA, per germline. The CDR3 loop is CASSHQPLYGGGDEQFF. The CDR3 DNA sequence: TGTGCCAGCAGCCACCAACCCTTGTACGGGGGGGGCGATGAGCAGTTCTTC.